The clone carrying this TCR beta chain was recorded a few times. Using immunoSEQ multiplex PCR, the repertoire was profiled, and TCRdb retains in-frame clones only, with some absent. The sample has about 130,000 clones; 65% to 85% are singletons. These data originate in a study of blood T cell repertoires in COVID-19. The source of this sequence is a man aged 30-40 years with COVID-19, enrolled during active disease. Sequencing was done on a sample of peripheral blood.

CDR3 DNA: TGTGCCAGTAGTATAGCAAGCGGGCTGAGTGAAGCTTTCTTT. It codes for CASSIASGLSEAFF. This rearrangement joins TRBV19 to TRBJ1-1; D gene uncertain. Germline lookup yields CDR1 LNHDA and CDR2 SQIVND (reference sequence). Trimming took 1 base from V and 7 from J, leaving 13 bases between them. This CDR3 contains 14 residues.